The subject of this entry is one TCR beta chain. Trimming left V 5 bases short and J 5 bases short, with 4 bases between. The CDR3 covers 11 residues. In germline, CDR1 is WNHNN, CDR2 SYGVQD (reference sequence). In the original processing: Reference gene primer amplification yielded estimated nucleated cell counts. Using immunoSEQ multiplex PCR, the repertoire was profiled, and TCRdb retains in-frame clones only, with some absent. That table gives V, J and clone size, and the DNA gave D and trimming. This sample has tens of thousands of clones, with around 80% found just once. The entry originates in a study of blood T cell repertoires in COVID-19. Study-level background: COVID-19 samples, acute and convalescent, were from the United States, Italy and Spain.

Patients of the Seattle cohort, enrolled during active infection, were followed longitudinally. The V gene is TRBV10-1, the J gene TRBJ2-1; D call uncertain. The sample comprised peripheral blood. The receptor was derived from a man aged 45-65 years with COVID-19, enrolled during active disease. CDR3 DNA sequence: TGCGCCAGCAGTCATGACAATGAGCAGTTCTTC. It yields the protein CASSHDNEQFF.